Given below is one T cell receptor (beta chain) in context. These data are taken from a study of OX40 agonist ivuxolimab in advanced cancers. TCRdb keeps only in-frame clones here, not all; method: immunoSEQ multiplex PCR. Counted here are about 32,000 clones, about 86% occurring once; the ten biggest clones make up about 32%. The CDR3 extends over 13 amino acids. The V gene end was trimmed by 4 bases and the J gene end by 6 bases; junction bases not matched to a gene: 3. The germline V gene has CDR1 SGDLS and CDR2 YYNGEE. This receptor was obtained from an adult with an advanced solid tumor such as melanoma, head and neck, liver or kidney cancer. Sequencing used CD4+ or CD8+ T cells sorted from blood, obtained in a trial of the OX40 agonist ivuxolimab. The J gene is TRBJ2-1, the V gene TRBV9, with 8 bases that match TRBD2. The DNA of the CDR3 is TGTGCCAGCAGCCCCGCGGGAGGCAATGAGCAGTTCTTC. Amino acid sequence: CASSPAGGNEQFF.